The sequence of this TCR beta chain was determined in a study of tumor-infiltrating lymphocytes in primary liver carcinoma. Study conclusions and caveats: Tumor region pairs outstripped tumor-adjacent and tumor-blood pairs in overlap.

Including both end residues, the CDR3 is 14 amino acids long. Germline V lookup: CDR1 SEHNR, CDR2 FQNEAQ (reference sequence). Co-extraction yielded RNA and DNA from around 20-30 mg of unsorted bulk tissue. Regarding this clonotype: The target antigen is unknown. This CDR3 fails to terminate in the conserved phenylalanine or tryptophan, so it likely reflects a read error. The DNA is left out, because the CDR3 cannot be placed on it with certainty; the CDR3 is given as TCRdb lists it.

The input was around 500 ng total RNA; TCR beta cDNA was made from it with a constant-region primer. TCR beta libraries came from three nested multiplex PCR rounds using slightly modified ARM-PCR. The two initial PCR rounds, around 11 cycles each, used TRBV1-TRBV30 forward and C-beta reverse primers. TCRdb processed the multiplex PCR reads anew with MiXCR; each CDR3 protein has one entry. The data contain tens of thousands of distinct CDR3 sequences, 55% to 75% of them singletons. The source is a man aged 35-49 years with primary liver carcinoma and hepatitis B virus infection. The chain has TRBV7-9 and TRBJ2-7; TRBD1 is taken as the D call from the table, unchecked against the DNA. The sample taken for sequencing was liver tumor tissue from sampling region 5. The subset denotes: tumor region T5, tumor centre. CDR3 sequence reads: CASSLAGPAYEQYL.